In its sample, the clone carrying this T cell receptor beta chain was seen many times. Its cognate antigen is unknown. These data belong to a study of T cells in Graves' hyperthyroidism and ophthalmopathy. General study points: Before onset, ophthalmopathy was predicted by the model a median about six months earlier.

Regions amplified from RNA transcripts were the TCR beta CDR3 regions. An initial round of RT-PCR targeting the TCR CDR3 relied on the HTBI primer set. TCRdb analysed the multiplex PCR reads with MiXCR anew, one entry per CDR3 protein. The table includes 500,000 to 650,000 distinct CDR3 sequences, 20% detected once. The sequence was collected from a middle-aged man with Graves' ophthalmopathy. Sequenced material: blood.

In DNA, the CDR3 is TGCAGTGCTAGAGACTTTATAGCGGGAGGGCGAGATACGCAGTATTTT. As protein: CSARDFIAGGRDTQYF. This chain joins TRBV20-1 and TRBJ2-3, with 11 positions matching TRBD2. With 0 bases clipped from V and 5 bases from J, the junction kept 7 bases outside the gene matches. CDR1 and CDR2 (germline): DFQATT, SNEGSKA (reference sequence). The CDR3 spans 16 residues.